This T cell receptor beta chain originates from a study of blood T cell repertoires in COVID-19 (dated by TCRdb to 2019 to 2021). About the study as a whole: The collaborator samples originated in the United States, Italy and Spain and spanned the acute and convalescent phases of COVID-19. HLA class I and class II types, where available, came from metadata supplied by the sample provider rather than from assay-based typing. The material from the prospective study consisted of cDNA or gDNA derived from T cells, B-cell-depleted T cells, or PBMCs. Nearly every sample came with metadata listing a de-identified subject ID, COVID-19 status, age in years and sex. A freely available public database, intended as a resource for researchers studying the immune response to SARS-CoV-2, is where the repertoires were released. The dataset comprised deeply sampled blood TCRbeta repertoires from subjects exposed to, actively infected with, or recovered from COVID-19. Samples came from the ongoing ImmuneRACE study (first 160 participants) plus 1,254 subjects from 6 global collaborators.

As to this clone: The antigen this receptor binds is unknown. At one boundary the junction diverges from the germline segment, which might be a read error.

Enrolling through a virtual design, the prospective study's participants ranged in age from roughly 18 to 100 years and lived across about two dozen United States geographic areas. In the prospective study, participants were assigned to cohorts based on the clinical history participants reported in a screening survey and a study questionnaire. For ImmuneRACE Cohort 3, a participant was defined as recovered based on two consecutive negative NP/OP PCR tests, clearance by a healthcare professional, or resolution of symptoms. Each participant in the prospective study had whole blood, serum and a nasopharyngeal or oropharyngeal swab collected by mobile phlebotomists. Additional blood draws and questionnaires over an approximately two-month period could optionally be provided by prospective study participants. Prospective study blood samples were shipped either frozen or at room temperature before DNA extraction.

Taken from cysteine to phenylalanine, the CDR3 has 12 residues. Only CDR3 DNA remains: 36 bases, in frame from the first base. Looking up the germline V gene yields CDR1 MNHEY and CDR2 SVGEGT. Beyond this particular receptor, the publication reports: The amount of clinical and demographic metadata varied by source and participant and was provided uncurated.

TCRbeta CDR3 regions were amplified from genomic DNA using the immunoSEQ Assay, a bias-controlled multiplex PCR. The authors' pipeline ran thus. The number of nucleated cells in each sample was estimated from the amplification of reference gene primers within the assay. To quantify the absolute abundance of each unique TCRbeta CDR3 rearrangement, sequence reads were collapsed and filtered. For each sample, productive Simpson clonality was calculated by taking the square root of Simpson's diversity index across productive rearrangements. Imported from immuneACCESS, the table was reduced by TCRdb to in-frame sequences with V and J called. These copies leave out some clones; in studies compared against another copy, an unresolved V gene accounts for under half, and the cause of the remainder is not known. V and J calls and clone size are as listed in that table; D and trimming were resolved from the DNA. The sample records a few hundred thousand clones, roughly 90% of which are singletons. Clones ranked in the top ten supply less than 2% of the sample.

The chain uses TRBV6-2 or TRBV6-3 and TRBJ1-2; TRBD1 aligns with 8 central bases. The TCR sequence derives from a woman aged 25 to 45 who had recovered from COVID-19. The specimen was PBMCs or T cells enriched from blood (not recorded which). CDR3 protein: CASSYSRTGWHF. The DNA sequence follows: TGTGCCAGCAGTTACTCGAGGACAGGGTGGCACTTC.